Included here is one TCR beta chain sequence, with context. This sample was taken from a study of technical replicates of blood from several donors. Using immunoSEQ multiplex PCR, the repertoire was profiled, and TCRdb retains in-frame clones only, with some absent. Of 65,000 to 85,000 clones listed, 85% to 95% are singletons. Looked up from germline, CDR1 is MGHRA and CDR2 is YSYEKL. The CDR3 extends over 14 amino acids. V shed 2 bases, J shed 2 bases, and the junction held 1 base outside the gene matches. This TCR was recovered from a human donor in good health. The sample consisted of T cells isolated from PBMCs. V usage is TRBV4-1 and J usage is TRBJ2-5, with 8 bases aligning to TRBD2. CDR3 in amino acids: CASSQTSGQETQYF. Written as DNA, the CDR3 is TGCGCCAGCAGCCAAACTAGCGGACAAGAGACCCAGTACTTC.